A selection of T cell receptor beta chains follows, all from one sample in a study of early T cells in non-severe SARS-CoV-2 infection. TCRdb ran MiXCR on the 5' RACE reads and lists one entry per CDR3 protein. The sample contains tens of thousands of distinct CDR3 sequences, about 5.5% of which appear only once. The input for sequencing was whole blood, taken at baseline. These receptor sequences come from an adult who was a healthcare worker with PCR-confirmed SARS-CoV-2 infection or an uninfected control (not recorded which). Each CDR3 is given with its conserved first and last residue. The order of the fields is CDR3 length, V gene, clone size, D gene, J gene, CDR3 protein, CDR3 DNA. D genes are given only for firm matches. Size is omitted from some rows. Given values are once, few, many or a class for expanded clones.

15	TRBV5-1	many	-	TRBJ1-2	CASSLAEKGNYGYTF	TGCGCCAGCAGCTTGGCCGAGAAGGGGAACTATGGCTACACCTTC
11	TRBV5-1	many	-	TRBJ2-3	CASSSSDTQYF	TGCGCCAGCAGCTCCTCAGATACGCAGTATTTT
14	TRBV7-2	many	-	TRBJ1-1	CASSLGDFRTEAFF	TGTGCCAGCAGCTTAGGGGACTTTCGGACTGAAGCTTTCTTT
14	TRBV28	many	-	TRBJ2-3	CASSPLQPTDTQYF	TGTGCCAGCAGTCCCCTTCAACCCACAGATACGCAGTATTTT
19	TRBV6-5	many	TRBD1	TRBJ2-4	CASSAPRGQGRMAKNIQYF	TGTGCCAGCAGTGCCCCAAGGGGACAGGGGCGAATGGCCAAAAACATTCAGTACTTC
17	TRBV18	many	-	TRBJ1-2	CASSPLSSGTADYGYTF	TGTGCCAGCTCACCCTTATCTTCCGGGACGGCGGATTATGGCTACACCTTC
13	TRBV20-1	few	-	TRBJ2-4	CSARDSRVDIQYF	TGCAGTGCTAGAGATTCGAGGGTGGACATTCAGTACTTC
14	TRBV5-5	many	-	TRBJ2-5	CASSLVQYQETQYF	TGTGCCAGCAGCTTGGTACAGTACCAAGAGACCCAGTACTTC
17	TRBV15	once	-	TRBJ2-7	CATNRVPLGGPVHEQYF	TGTGCCACCAACAGGGTTCCGTTGGGGGGGCCGGTGCACGAGCAGTACTTC
13	TRBV7-2	few	-	TRBJ2-3	CASSLARTDTQYF	TGTGCCAGCAGCTTAGCCCGCACAGATACGCAGTATTTT
12	TRBV29-1	many	-	TRBJ1-1	CSVAGIRDEAFF	TGCAGCGTTGCCGGAATTAGAGATGAAGCTTTCTTT
14	TRBV27	many	-	TRBJ1-2	CASSFTGLVYGYTF	TGTGCCAGCAGTTTTACAGGGTTGGTCTATGGCTACACCTTC
15	TRBV6-5	many	TRBD1	TRBJ1-6	CASSGGQGNNSPLHF	TGTGCCAGCAGTGGCGGACAGGGGAATAATTCACCCCTCCACTTT
15	TRBV7-2	-	-	TRBJ2-5	CASSLAEVRQETQYF	TGTGCCAGCAGCTTAGCGGAAGTACGCCAAGAGACCCAGTACTTC
13	TRBV10-3	few	-	TRBJ1-2	CAISVEEIGGYTF	TGTGCCATCAGTGTGGAAGAAATTGGTGGCTACACCTTC
13	TRBV7-9	many	-	TRBJ2-2	CASIRQNTGELFF	TGTGCCAGCATCCGACAGAACACCGGGGAGCTGTTTTTT
17	TRBV6-2/TRBV6-3	few	TRBD2	TRBJ2-7	CASSSLEGTKSGYEQYF	TGTGCCAGCAGCTCCCTCGAGGGGACTAAATCGGGGTACGAGCAGTACTTC
16	TRBV12-5	many	TRBD1	TRBJ1-1	CASGVSEGAGDTEAFF	TGTGCTAGTGGTGTAAGCGAGGGGGCAGGGGACACTGAAGCTTTCTTT
12	TRBV5-1	-	-	TRBJ1-3	CASSLPGDTIYF	TGCGCCAGCAGCTTACCTGGGGACACCATATATTTT
13	TRBV7-2	many	-	TRBJ1-3	CAAGRSSGNTIYF	TGTGCCGCCGGACGGTCTTCTGGAAACACCATATATTTT
15	TRBV27	-	-	TRBJ1-3	CASSFRGGTGNTIYF	TGTGCCAGCAGTTTTCGGGGGGGAACTGGAAACACCATATATTTT
10	TRBV20-1	many	-	TRBJ1-2	CRTGTSSGTF	TGCAGGACCGGGACATCCTCCGGGACCTTC
14	TRBV20-1	many	TRBD2	TRBJ2-1	CSGVTPSGGNEQFF	TGCAGTGGGGTTACCCCTAGCGGGGGTAATGAGCAGTTCTTC
14	TRBV6-1	-	-	TRBJ2-7	CASSESGRIYEQYF	TGTGCCAGCAGTGAATCCGGACGAATCTACGAGCAGTACTTC
17	TRBV5-1	many	-	TRBJ1-4	CASSGLPLQGGNEKLFF	TGCGCCAGCAGCGGCCTCCCGCTACAGGGAGGGAATGAAAAACTGTTTTTT
12	TRBV30	many	-	TRBJ1-1	CAWRWAQTEAFF	TGTGCCTGGAGATGGGCCCAGACTGAAGCTTTCTTT
12	TRBV29-1	few	TRBD2	TRBJ2-1	CSVEGTSDEQFF	TGCAGCGTTGAGGGGACTAGCGATGAGCAGTTCTTC
16	TRBV13	-	TRBD2	TRBJ2-1	CASIGPGTSGYNEQFF	TGTGCCAGCATAGGACCCGGGACTAGCGGCTACAATGAGCAGTTCTTC
15	TRBV18	many	TRBD1	TRBJ2-7	CASSPQGQDLYEQYF	TGTGCCAGCTCACCCCAGGGACAGGACCTCTACGAGCAGTACTTC
16	TRBV7-2	many	TRBD1	TRBJ1-5	CASSLDRTGFHQPQHF	TGTGCCAGCAGCCTAGACCGGACAGGGTTCCACCAGCCCCAGCATTTT
17	TRBV7-9	few	-	TRBJ1-6	CASGATGVKSGNSPLHF	TGTGCCAGCGGCGCGACAGGAGTTAAGTCAGGCAATTCACCCCTCCACTTT
15	TRBV2	many	TRBD1	TRBJ2-1	CASSKFGTEYNEQFF	TGTGCCAGCAGTAAATTCGGGACAGAGTACAATGAGCAGTTCTTC
12	TRBV20-1	many	-	TRBJ1-1	CSAVPGTHEAFF	TGCAGTGCTGTACCAGGGACACACGAAGCTTTCTTT
12	TRBV12-3/TRBV12-4	many	-	TRBJ1-4	CASSSRGEKLFF	TGTGCCAGCAGCTCACGAGGTGAAAAACTGTTTTTT
16	TRBV5-1	few	-	TRBJ2-5	CASSLGQLGLQETQYF	TGCGCCAGCAGCTTGGGGCAGCTCGGCCTTCAAGAGACCCAGTACTTC
14	TRBV12-3/TRBV12-4	many	TRBD1	TRBJ2-1	CASRTGTGRNEQFF	TGTGCCAGCAGAACCGGGACAGGGCGGAATGAGCAGTTCTTC
11	TRBV3-1	-	-	TRBJ1-1	CASSTQYICFF	TGTGCCAGCAGCACACAGTATATTTGTTTCTTT
14	TRBV5-1	many	-	TRBJ2-3	CASSWALASDTQYF	TGCGCCAGCAGCTGGGCCCTAGCGTCAGATACGCAGTATTTT
13	TRBV25-1	few	-	TRBJ2-5	CASKRQGRETQYF	TGTGCCAGCAAGCGACAAGGGCGAGAGACCCAGTACTTC
14	TRBV7-2	many	-	TRBJ2-3	CASSREGGTDTQYF	TGTGCCAGCAGCCGCGAGGGGGGCACAGATACGCAGTATTTT
14	TRBV20-1	many	TRBD2	TRBJ2-3	CSVRLAGGWDTQYF	TGCAGTGTTAGACTAGCGGGGGGTTGGGATACGCAGTATTTT
15	TRBV4-3	many	-	TRBJ1-2	CASSQKLRSLYGYTF	TGCGCCAGCTCCCAAAAGCTGAGGAGCCTCTATGGCTACACCTTC
16	TRBV21-1	many	-	TRBJ2-3	CASSPKDGTGIDTQYF	TGTGCCAGCAGTCCTAAAGATGGGACAGGGATAGATACGCAGTATTTT
14	TRBV6-2/TRBV6-3	many	-	TRBJ1-5	CASSYRRGRQPQHF	TGTGCCAGCAGTTACCGTAGGGGGAGGCAGCCCCAGCATTTT
12	TRBV20-1	-	-	TRBJ1-1	CSASAPNTEAFF	TGCAGTGCTAGTGCGCCGAACACTGAAGCTTTCTTT
13	TRBV21-1	many	-	TRBJ1-6	CASSPRHNSPLHF	TGTGCCAGCAGCCCTCGACACAATTCACCCCTCCACTTT
14	TRBV3-1	few	TRBD1	TRBJ2-1	CASSQVDRGHEQFF	TGTGCCAGCAGCCAAGTCGACAGGGGGCATGAGCAGTTCTTC
12	TRBV14	many	-	TRBJ2-1	CASGRGGNEQFF	TGTGCCAGCGGAAGAGGGGGCAATGAGCAGTTCTTC
14	TRBV9	few	-	TRBJ2-5	CASSVGPPGGTQYF	TGTGCCAGCAGCGTAGGGCCTCCCGGCGGGACCCAGTACTTC
19	TRBV6-5	many	TRBD1	TRBJ2-6	CASSYWTGTGGSGANVLTF	TGTGCCAGCAGTTACTGGACCGGGACAGGGGGCTCTGGGGCCAACGTCCTGACTTTC
16	TRBV20-1	many	-	TRBJ1-5	CSAREVGQGSNQPQHF	TGCAGTGCTAGAGAGGTGGGGCAGGGAAGCAATCAGCCCCAGCATTTT
16	TRBV27	many	TRBD1	TRBJ1-1	CASSLSGTGYGTEAFF	TGTGCCAGCAGTTTATCAGGGACAGGGTACGGCACTGAAGCTTTCTTT
14	TRBV2	few	TRBD2	TRBJ2-3	CASRQGLAGDTQYF	TGTGCCAGCAGACAGGGACTAGCTGGGGATACGCAGTATTTT
13	TRBV3-1	many	-	TRBJ2-1	CASSLRLSQEQFF	TGTGCCAGCAGCCTTCGTTTGTCCCAGGAGCAGTTCTTC
13	TRBV7-3	many	-	TRBJ2-7	CASSLSDRREQYF	TGTGCCAGCAGCTTATCTGACAGGCGGGAGCAGTACTTC